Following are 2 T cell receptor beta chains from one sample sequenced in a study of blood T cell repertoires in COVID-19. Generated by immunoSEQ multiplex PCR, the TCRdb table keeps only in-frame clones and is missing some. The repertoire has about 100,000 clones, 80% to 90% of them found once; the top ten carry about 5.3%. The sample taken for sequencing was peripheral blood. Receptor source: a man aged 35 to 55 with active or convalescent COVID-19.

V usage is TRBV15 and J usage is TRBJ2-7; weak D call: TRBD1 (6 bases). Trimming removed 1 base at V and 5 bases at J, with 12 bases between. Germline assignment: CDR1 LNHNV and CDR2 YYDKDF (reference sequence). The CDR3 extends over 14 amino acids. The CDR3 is CATSRGGGEDEQYF. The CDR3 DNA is TGTGCCACCAGCAGAGGTGGGGGCGAGGACGAGCAGTACTTC.

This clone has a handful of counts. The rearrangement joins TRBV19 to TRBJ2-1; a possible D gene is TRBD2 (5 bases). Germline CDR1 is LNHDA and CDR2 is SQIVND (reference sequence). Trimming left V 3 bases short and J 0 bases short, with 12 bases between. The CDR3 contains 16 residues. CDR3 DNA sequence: TGTGCCAGTAGTATGAGAGGGTTAAGCTCCTACAATGAGCAGTTCTTC. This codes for CASSMRGLSSYNEQFF.